This T cell receptor beta chain was observed in a study of blood T cell repertoires in COVID-19. Background on the study: Sources were T cells, B-cell-depleted T cells, or PBMCs; the material itself was cDNA or gDNA.

There are 16 residues in the CDR3. Germline V CDR1 and CDR2: LGHNA, YSLEER. The ends lost 0 bases at V and 5 bases at J; junction bases unmatched: 5. Original analysis: Amplification of reference gene primers was used by the study to estimate nucleated cell counts. Sequencing used immunoSEQ multiplex PCR; TCRdb keeps in-frame clones, though not all of them. That table is the source of V, J and clone size, and D and trimming were worked out from the DNA. The sample yields 150,000 to 200,000 clones, 65% to 85% seen once. The origin of this receptor is a man between 60 and 75 years old with active or convalescent COVID-19. The sample taken for sequencing was peripheral blood. The V and J genes are TRBV4-3 and TRBJ2-2, with 8 bases fitting TRBD2. CDR3 coding DNA: TGCGCCAGCAGCCAAGAAGCGGGAGAGATGACCGGGGAGCTGTTTTTT. Its protein is CASSQEAGEMTGELFF.